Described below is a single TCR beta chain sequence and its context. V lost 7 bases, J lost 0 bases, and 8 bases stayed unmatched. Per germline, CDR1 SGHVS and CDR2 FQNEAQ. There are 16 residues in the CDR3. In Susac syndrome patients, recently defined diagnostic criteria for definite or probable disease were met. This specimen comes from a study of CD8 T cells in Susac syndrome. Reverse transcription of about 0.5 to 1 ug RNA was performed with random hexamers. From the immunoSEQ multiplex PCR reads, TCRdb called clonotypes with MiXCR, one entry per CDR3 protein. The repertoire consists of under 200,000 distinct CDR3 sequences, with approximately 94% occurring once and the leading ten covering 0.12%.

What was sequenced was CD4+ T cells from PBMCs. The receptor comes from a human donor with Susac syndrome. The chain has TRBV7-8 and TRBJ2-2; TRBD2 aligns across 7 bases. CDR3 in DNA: TGTGCCAGCACCCTCAGGAGCGGGACGAACACCGGGGAGCTGTTTTTT. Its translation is CASTLRSGTNTGELFF. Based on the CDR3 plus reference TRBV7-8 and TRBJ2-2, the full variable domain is GAGVSQSPRYKVAKRGQDVALRCDPISGHVSLFWYQQALGQGPEFLTYFQNEAQLDKSGLPSDRFFAERPEGSVSTLKIQRTQQEDSAVYLCASTLRSGTNTGELFFGEGSRLTVL.